This T cell receptor (beta chain) was captured by sequencing in a study of shared clonotypes between healthy human individuals. Donors, without exception, were Caucasian adults residing in Nashville, Tennessee. In unsorted samples, genomic DNA was obtained using 94 million or so PBMCs. Generated by immunoSEQ multiplex PCR, the TCRdb table keeps only in-frame clones and is missing some. The sample lists roughly 510,000 clones, about 80% occurring once. The CDR3 has 10 residues. The germline V gene has CDR1 MDHEN and CDR2 SYDVKM. The V gene lost 8 bases and the J gene lost 11 bases, with 12 bases spanning the gap.

The sample consisted of PBMCs. The chain combines TRBV28 with TRBJ2-5, with D unresolved. The receptor comes from a woman in her thirties or forties in good health. Some clones in this sample may be carry-over from other donors' samples. The CDR3 coding sequence is TGTGCCAGCGGCCTCCAAGAGCAGTACTTC. Its protein product is CASGLQEQYF.